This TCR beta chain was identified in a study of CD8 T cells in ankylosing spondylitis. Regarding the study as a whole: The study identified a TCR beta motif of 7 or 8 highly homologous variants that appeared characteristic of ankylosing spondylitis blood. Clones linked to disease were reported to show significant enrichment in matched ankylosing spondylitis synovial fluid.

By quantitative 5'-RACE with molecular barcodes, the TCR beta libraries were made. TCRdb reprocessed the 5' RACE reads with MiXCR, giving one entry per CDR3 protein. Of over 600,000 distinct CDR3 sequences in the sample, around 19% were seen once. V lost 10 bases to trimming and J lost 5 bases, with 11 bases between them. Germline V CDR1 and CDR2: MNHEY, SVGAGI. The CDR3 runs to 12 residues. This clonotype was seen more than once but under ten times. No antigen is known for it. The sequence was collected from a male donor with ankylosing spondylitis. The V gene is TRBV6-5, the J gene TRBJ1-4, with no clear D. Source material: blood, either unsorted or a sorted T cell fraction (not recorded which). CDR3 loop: CATAAVNEKLFF. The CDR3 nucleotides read TGTGCCACCGCGGCGGTCAATGAAAAACTGTTTTTT.